This entry lists 19 T cell receptor beta chains sequenced from one sample in a study of blood T cell repertoires in COVID-19 (dated by TCRdb to 2020 to 2021). The library was made by the immunoSEQ multiplex PCR assay. This immuneACCESS table, as held by TCRdb, lists in-frame sequences with V and J called but not all clones. Of the missing ones, under half trace to an unresolved V gene in checked studies; the others have no known cause. The sample records about 60,000 clones, less than 90% of which are singletons. Together, the top ten hold about 16% of the sample. The sample comprised peripheral blood. The origin of the receptors is a man in his sixties with COVID-19, enrolled during active disease.

This clone was seen a handful of times. The V gene is TRBV27, the J gene TRBJ2-7; D perhaps matches TRBD1 (6 bases). The CDR3 length is 14 residues. Per germline, CDR1 MNHEY and CDR2 SMNVEV (reference sequence). Trimming shortened V by 8 bases and J by 2 bases, and 16 bases separated the two germline ends. The CDR3 DNA sequence: TGTGCCAGCTGCGCCGGGACACCACCCTACGAGCAGTACTTC. Translating it yields CASCAGTPPYEQYF.

This sequence joins TRBV5-6 and TRBJ2-2; 8 nucleotides agree with TRBD1. CDR3 length equals 16 residues. CDR1 and CDR2 from the germline V gene are SGHDT and YYEEEE. Trimming cost V 1 base and J 5 bases; bases outside gene matches: 7. CDR3 sequence reads: CASSLLFRGRTGELFF. CDR3 bases: TGTGCCAGCAGCTTGCTCTTCAGGGGGCGTACCGGGGAGCTGTTTTTT.

The chain combines TRBV6-1 with TRBJ2-2; D remains unclear. CDR1 is MNHNS and CDR2 is SASEGT in the germline V gene. Trimming shortened V by 0 bases and J by 4 bases, and 12 bases separated the two germline ends. The length of the CDR3 is 16 residues. The CDR3 is CASSEAARPITGELFF. In DNA form, the CDR3 reads TGTGCCAGCAGTGAAGCCGCCAGGCCAATCACCGGGGAGCTGTTTTTT.

The CDR3 DNA is TGTGCCAGCAGTGCGGTACAGGGGGCAGGAAATTCACCCCTCCACTTT. Amino acids: CASSAVQGAGNSPLHF. The chain combines TRBV25-1 with TRBJ1-6; 9 nucleotides agree with TRBD1. J lost 7 bases, V lost 4 bases, and 8 bases had no gene match. CDR3 length: 16 amino acids. Germline CDR1 and CDR2: MGHDK and SYGVNS.

The V gene is TRBV10-3, the J gene TRBJ2-5; D unresolved. Deletions cut 5 bases from V and 2 bases from J, with 12 bases between. The CDR3 consists of 14 residues. The germline CDR1 and CDR2 sequences are ENHRY and SYGVKD. The chain's CDR3 is CAISHLGPQETQYF. The CDR3 DNA reads TGTGCCATCAGTCACCTCGGTCCACAAGAGACCCAGTACTTC.

The rearrangement links TRBV10-3 to TRBJ1-2; 9 nucleotides line up with TRBD1. J lost 4 bases, V lost 6 bases, and 12 bases had no gene match. CDR1 is ENHRY and CDR2 is SYGVKD in the germline V gene. The CDR3 consists of 16 residues. CDR3 sequence reads: CAIRRDRVSSAYGYTF. Here the CDR3 DNA reads TGTGCCATCAGGCGGGACAGGGTCTCCTCCGCCTATGGCTACACCTTC.

The chain joins TRBV12-3 or TRBV12-4 to TRBJ2-7, with 9 bases lining up with TRBD2. J was trimmed by 3 bases and V by 6 bases; bases with no gene match: 3. The CDR3 runs 13 residues. The CDR3 sequence is CASRVSGSYEQYF. As DNA, the CDR3 is TGTGCCAGCAGAGTTAGCGGGAGCTACGAGCAGTACTTC.

The V call is TRBV7-6, the J call TRBJ2-2, with 7 bases lining up with TRBD1. This CDR3 spans 15 amino acids. Trimming removed 6 bases from V and 5 bases from J; junction bases left unmatched: 9. Germline CDR1 is SGHVS and CDR2 is FNYEAQ. The CDR3 is CASRQDRVKTGELFF. CDR3 coding DNA: TGTGCCAGCAGACAAGACAGGGTTAAGACCGGGGAGCTGTTTTTT.

This chain connects TRBV7-9 to TRBJ1-2; 7 bases line up with TRBD1. Germline V gene sequence: CDR1 SEHNR, CDR2 FQNEAQ (reference sequence). Unmatched junction bases numbered 7, after V lost 5 bases and J lost 4 bases. This CDR3 contains 14 residues. The CDR3 is CASSPRDSLYGYTF. DNA of the CDR3: TGTGCCAGCAGCCCTCGGGACAGCCTCTATGGCTACACCTTC. The full variable domain, its missing parts supplied by reference TRBV7-9 and TRBJ1-2, is DTGVSQNPRHKITKRGQNVTFRCDPISEHNRLYWYRQTLGQGPEFLTYFQNEAQLEKSRLLSDRFSAERPKGSFSTLEIQRTEQGDSAMYLCASSPRDSLYGYTFGSGTRLTVV.

The rearrangement joins TRBV6-4 to TRBJ2-3; possible D gene TRBD2, 6 bases. There are 14 residues in the CDR3. Per the germline V gene, CDR1 is MRHNA and CDR2 is SNTAGT. Trimming left V 3 bases short and J 3 bases short, with 10 bases between. Here the CDR3 DNA reads TGTGCCAGCAGTGATCTGGGGAGGACAGATACGCAGTATTTT. Its translation: CASSDLGRTDTQYF.

The chain couples TRBV11-2 to TRBJ1-2, with D tentatively TRBD1 (6 bases). Germline V CDR1 and CDR2: SGHAT, FQNNGV. V was pared by 0 bases and J by 7 bases, with 15 bases between. The CDR3 loop spans 15 amino acids. The CDR3 loop is CASSLDLRGASGYTF. CDR3 DNA sequence: TGTGCCAGCAGCTTAGATCTGCGGGGGGCAAGTGGCTACACCTTC.

The rearrangement uses TRBV29-1 and TRBJ2-1; TRBD2 agrees at 9 bases. Trimming took 3 bases from V and 8 from J; bases not matched to a gene: 8. This CDR3 region has 14 residues. Looked up from germline, CDR1 is SQVTM and CDR2 is ANQGSEA. This chain's CDR3 is CSVDGRGGLDEQFF. The CDR3 DNA sequence: TGCAGCGTTGATGGGCGGGGGGGCCTTGATGAGCAGTTCTTC.

The V and J genes are TRBV3-1 (or the pseudogene TRBV3-2) and TRBJ1-5; weak D call: TRBD1 (6 bases). The CDR3 contains 14 residues. With 1 base removed from V and 7 bases from J, the gap between germline ends came to 11 bases. Looked up from germline, CDR1 is LGHDT and CDR2 is YNNKEL (reference sequence). The CDR3 sequence is CASSQGGREQPQHF. The CDR3 DNA is TGTGCCAGCAGCCAAGGGGGGCGAGAGCAGCCCCAGCATTTT.

This chain links TRBV30 with TRBJ1-1, with a tentative D call TRBD1 (6 bases). Germline V CDR1 and CDR2: GTSNPN, SVGIG (reference sequence). V was pared by 1 base and J by 1 base, with 10 bases between. This CDR3 has 14 amino acids. The CDR3 region is CAWSARTANTEAFF. CDR3 in DNA: TGTGCCTGGAGTGCCCGGACAGCGAACACTGAAGCTTTCTTT.

The V and J genes are TRBV19 and TRBJ2-1; TRBD2 agrees at 9 bases. J lost 4 bases, V lost 3 bases, and 4 bases had no gene match. Looked up from germline, CDR1 is LNHDA and CDR2 is SQIVND (reference sequence). The CDR3 runs 15 residues. The CDR3 protein is CASSISTSGYNEQFF. CDR3 nucleotides: TGTGCCAGTAGTATCTCTACTAGCGGGTACAATGAGCAGTTCTTC.

Details on this clone: The DNA is left out, because the CDR3 cannot be placed on it with certainty; the CDR3 is given as TCRdb lists it. The chain is built from TRBV7-3 and TRBJ1-2; the D call in the table, TRBD1, was not verified against the DNA. The CDR3 sequence runs 13 residues, both termini included. The germline CDR1 and CDR2 sequences are SGHTA and FQGTGA. The CDR3 here is CASSLFGQGATSF.

This clone was found a few times. This chain joins TRBV10-3 and TRBJ2-2; D is perhaps TRBD2 (6 bases). With 7 bases removed from V and 2 bases from J, the gap between germline ends came to 11 bases. The CDR3 is made up of 14 amino acids. From germline, CDR1 is ENHRY and CDR2 SYGVKD. Here the CDR3 reads CAIKEGLNTGELFF. The CDR3 DNA reads TGTGCCATCAAGGAGGGACTCAACACCGGGGAGCTGTTTTTT.

This clone has just a few counts. This chain connects TRBV4-2 to TRBJ1-5, with 8 bases fitting TRBD1. Germline CDR1 is LGHNA and CDR2 is YNFKEQ. Trimming at V came to 0 bases and at J to 5 bases, leaving 3 bases not matched to a gene. This CDR3 contains 15 residues. CDR3 residues: CASSQDGQGYQPQHF. The CDR3 region has the DNA TGTGCCAGCAGCCAAGATGGACAGGGATATCAGCCCCAGCATTTT.

V gene TRBV4-2 combines with J gene TRBJ2-7, with 7 nucleotides matching TRBD1. The CDR3 runs to 17 residues. Germline V lookup: CDR1 LGHNA, CDR2 YNFKEQ. The junction had 18 bases not matched to a gene; V was cut back by 4 bases and J by 6 bases. The DNA of the CDR3 is TGTGCCAGCAGCCCTCAGGAGCAGGGGGTAGGTTTCGTCGAGCAGTACTTC. Its protein is CASSPQEQGVGFVEQYF.